The 5 T cell receptor beta chains below all came from one sample that was sequenced in a study of cytomegalovirus exposure and HLA in healthy donors. Researchers ran the PCR with 60 Vbeta and 13 Jbeta primers. Sequencing used immunoSEQ multiplex PCR; TCRdb keeps in-frame clones, though not all of them. This sample has 150,000 to 200,000 clones, with roughly 86% found just once. Input material: PBMCs. The receptors here all came from a man aged 40-50 years in good health and CMV-seropositive.

A few counts support this clone. CDR3 protein: CASSDSTGGQQFF. The CDR3 DNA reads TGTGCCAGCAGTGACTCGACGGGGGGGCAGCAGTTCTTC. V gene TRBV6-4 combines with J gene TRBJ2-1, with 8 nucleotides matching TRBD2. V gave up 0 bases and J gave up 11 bases; unmatched junction bases: 3. The CDR3 consists of 13 residues. Germline-derived CDR1 and CDR2 are MRHNA and SNTAGT.

Of note for this clone: Other DNA sequences from this sample encode an identical CDR3 as well. J is TRBJ2-5 and V is TRBV7-9; TRBD1 is a possible D gene (6 bases). In germline, CDR1 is SEHNR, CDR2 FQNEAQ (reference sequence). V shed 0 bases and J shed 1 base, with 6 bases lying between them. CDR3 length equals 14 residues. CDR3 residues: CASSLAGGQETQYF. CDR3 bases: TGTGCCAGCAGCTTAGCAGGGGGCCAAGAGACCCAGTACTTC.

The J gene is TRBJ2-7, the V gene TRBV27, with 11 bases identical to TRBD1. This CDR3 region has 16 residues. In germline, CDR1 is MNHEY, CDR2 SMNVEV (reference sequence). V lost 0 bases to trimming and J lost 3 bases; unmatched junction nucleotides: 4. The CDR3 DNA follows: TGTGCCAGCAGTTTATCCTGGGGACAGGGGGACTACGAGCAGTACTTC. It encodes CASSLSWGQGDYEQYF.

This clone showed up just once. This rearrangement joins TRBV4-2 to TRBJ2-4, with D possibly being TRBD2 (7 bases). The CDR3 runs 12 residues. Trimming removed 7 bases at V and 6 bases at J, with 10 bases between. Germline values: CDR1 LGHNA, CDR2 YNFKEQ. The CDR3 sequence: CASKGGGNIQYF. The CDR3, as DNA: TGTGCCAGCAAGGGGGGGGGAAACATTCAGTACTTC.

This chain connects TRBV7-2 to TRBJ2-5, with D maybe TRBD2 (6 bases). With 6 bases removed from V and 3 bases from J, the gap between germline ends came to 8 bases. From germline, CDR1 is SGHTA and CDR2 FQGNSA. The CDR3 is 12 amino acids. The CDR3: CASSPGEETQYF. Written as DNA, the CDR3 is TGTGCCAGCAGTCCGGGGGAAGAGACCCAGTACTTC.